The present T cell receptor (beta chain) was sequenced within a study of T-cell memory formation after mild COVID-19. V was pared by 5 bases and J by 8 bases, with 11 bases of the junction left unmatched. The CDR3 runs to 16 residues. The germline V gene has CDR1 SGHNT and CDR2 YYREEE (reference sequence). TCRdb re-analysed the 5' RACE reads in MiXCR, keeping a single row per CDR3 protein. The table lists around 440,000 distinct CDR3 sequences, about 20% of them singletons. Sequencing used PBMCs or a T cell subset sorted from them (not recorded which). This TCR came from an adult woman who had mild COVID-19 (a few samples of this study predate the infection). Cell type and time point are not known. This rearrangement joins TRBV5-4 to TRBJ2-1; 12 bases are shared with TRBD2. In DNA form, the CDR3 reads TGTGCCAGCAGTCGACTAGCGGGAGAAGAGGCAGATGAGCAGTTCTTC. It encodes CASSRLAGEEADEQFF.